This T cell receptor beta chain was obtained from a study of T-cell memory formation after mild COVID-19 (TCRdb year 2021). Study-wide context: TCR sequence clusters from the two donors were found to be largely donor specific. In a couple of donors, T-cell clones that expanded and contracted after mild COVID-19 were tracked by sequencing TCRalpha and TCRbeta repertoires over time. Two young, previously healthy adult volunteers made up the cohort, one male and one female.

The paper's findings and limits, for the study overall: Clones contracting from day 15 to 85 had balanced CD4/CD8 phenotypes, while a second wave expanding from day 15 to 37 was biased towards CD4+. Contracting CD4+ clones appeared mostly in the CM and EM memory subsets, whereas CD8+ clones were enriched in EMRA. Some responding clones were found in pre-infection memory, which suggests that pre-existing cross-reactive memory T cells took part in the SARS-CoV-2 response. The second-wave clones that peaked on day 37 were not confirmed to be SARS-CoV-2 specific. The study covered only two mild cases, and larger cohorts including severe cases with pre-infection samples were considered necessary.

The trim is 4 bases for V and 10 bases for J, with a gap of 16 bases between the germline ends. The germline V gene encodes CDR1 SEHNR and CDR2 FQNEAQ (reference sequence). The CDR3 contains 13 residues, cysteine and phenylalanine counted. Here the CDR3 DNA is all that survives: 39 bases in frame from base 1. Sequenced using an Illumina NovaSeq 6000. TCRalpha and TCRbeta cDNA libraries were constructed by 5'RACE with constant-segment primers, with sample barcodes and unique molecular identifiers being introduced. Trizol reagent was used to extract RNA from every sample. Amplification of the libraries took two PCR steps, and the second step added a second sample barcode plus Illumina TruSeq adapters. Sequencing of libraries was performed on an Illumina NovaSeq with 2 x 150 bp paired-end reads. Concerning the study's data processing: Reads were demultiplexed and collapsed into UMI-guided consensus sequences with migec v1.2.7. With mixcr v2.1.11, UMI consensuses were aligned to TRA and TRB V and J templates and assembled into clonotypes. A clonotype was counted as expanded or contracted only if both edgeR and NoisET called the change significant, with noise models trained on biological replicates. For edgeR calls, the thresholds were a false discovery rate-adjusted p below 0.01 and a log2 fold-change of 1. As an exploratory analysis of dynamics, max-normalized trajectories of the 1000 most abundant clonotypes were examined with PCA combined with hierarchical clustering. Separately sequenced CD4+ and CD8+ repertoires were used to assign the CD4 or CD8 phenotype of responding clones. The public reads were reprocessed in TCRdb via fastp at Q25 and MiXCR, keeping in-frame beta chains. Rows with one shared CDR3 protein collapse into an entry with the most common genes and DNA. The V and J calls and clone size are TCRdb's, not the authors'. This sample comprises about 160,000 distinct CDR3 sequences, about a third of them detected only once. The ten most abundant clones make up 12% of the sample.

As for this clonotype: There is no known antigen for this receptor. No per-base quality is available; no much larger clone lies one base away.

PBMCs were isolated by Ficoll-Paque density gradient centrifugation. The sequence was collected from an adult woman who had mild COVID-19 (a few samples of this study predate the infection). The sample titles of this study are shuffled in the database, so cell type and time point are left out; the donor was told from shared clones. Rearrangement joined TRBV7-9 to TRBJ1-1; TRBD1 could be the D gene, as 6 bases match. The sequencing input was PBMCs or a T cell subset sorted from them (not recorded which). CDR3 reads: CASSSPWGARAFF. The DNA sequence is TGTGCCAGCAGCTCCCCATGGGGGGCAAGAGCTTTCTTT.